The T cell receptor (beta chain) under discussion was sequenced for a study of T cells in Graves' hyperthyroidism and ophthalmopathy. Regions amplified from RNA transcripts were the TCR beta CDR3 regions. HTBI primers were the set used in a first-round RT-PCR of the TCR CDR3. MiXCR, run by TCRdb on the multiplex PCR reads, gives a single entry per CDR3 protein. This sample has about 640,000 distinct CDR3 sequences; more than 20% occur once, and the top ten carry 30% to 40%. This clonotype was found a few times. The CDR3 has 15 residues. V was clipped by 5 bases and J by 0 bases, with 10 bases between them. The V gene's germline CDR1 is SNHLY and CDR2 FYNNEI.

The V call is TRBV2, the J call TRBJ2-2; no definite D call. This sequence originates from a man younger than 45 with Graves' ophthalmopathy. The sequencing sample was made of blood. CDR3 nucleotides: TGTGCCAGCAGTTTCGGGCCCCCGAACACCGGGGAGCTGTTTTTT. It encodes CASSFGPPNTGELFF.